Listed here are 7 T cell receptor beta chains from one sample, sequenced in a study of cytomegalovirus exposure and HLA in healthy donors (dated by TCRdb to 2017 to 2019). Library creation used the immunoSEQ multiplex PCR assay. The multiplex PCR relied on a mix of 60 forward primers for TCR Vbeta segments and 13 reverse primers for TCR Jbeta segments. TCRdb limited this immuneACCESS table to in-frame rearrangements with V and J called. A share of clones is missing; checked studies link under half to unresolved V genes, and the rest is unexplained. The table for this sample records some 34,000 clones. The top ten constitute roughly 4.7% of the sample. Source material: PBMCs. The receptor set was obtained from a middle-aged woman in good health and CMV-seropositive.

The chain uses TRBV30 and TRBJ1-1, with a possible D match to TRBD1 (5 bases). V was clipped by 2 bases and J by 8 bases, with 12 bases between them. CDR3 size: 12 residues. Germline V lookup: CDR1 GTSNPN, CDR2 SVGIG (reference sequence). CDR3 DNA: TGTGCCTGGAGTCGGAGGGGTAAGGAAGCTTTCTTT. Protein product: CAWSRRGKEAFF.

The genes are TRBV28 and TRBJ2-7; D gene uncertain. This CDR3 contains 16 residues. The V end lost 6 bases, the J end lost 0 bases, and 18 bases lay between the germline ends. Germline CDR1 and CDR2: MDHEN and SYDVKM. This CDR3 is CASSPISLEYSYEQYF. In DNA, the CDR3 is TGTGCCAGCAGCCCAATTTCGCTGGAGTACTCCTACGAGCAGTACTTC.

The chain is built from TRBV11-3 and TRBJ2-7; TRBD1 aligns across 10 bases. The CDR3 contains 14 residues. With 4 bases clipped from V and 3 bases from J, the junction kept 3 bases outside the gene matches. Germline V gives CDR1 SGHNT, CDR2 YENEEA. This CDR3 reads CASSWGTGVYEQYF. CDR3 DNA sequence: TGTGCCAGCAGCTGGGGGACAGGGGTCTACGAGCAGTACTTC.

This chain uses TRBV7-2 with TRBJ1-2; TRBD1 is a possible D gene (6 bases). CDR3 length: 14 residues. Per germline, CDR1 SGHTA and CDR2 FQGNSA. V was trimmed by 0 bases and J by 1 base, leaving 6 bases between them. CDR3 amino acids: CASSLAGGNYGYTF. As DNA, the CDR3 is TGTGCCAGCAGCTTAGCAGGGGGTAACTATGGCTACACCTTC. The variable domain in full, with the rest retrieved from reference TRBV7-2 and TRBJ1-2, is GAGVSQSPSNKVTEKGKDVELRCDPISGHTALYWYRQSLGQGLEFLIYFQGNSAPDKSGLPSDRFSAERTGGSVSTLTIQRTQQEDSAVYLCASSLAGGNYGYTFGSGTRLTVV.

The CDR3 loop reads CASSDHGRASNEQYF. In nucleotides, the CDR3 is TGTGCCAGCAGCGATCACGGGAGGGCGAGTAACGAGCAGTACTTC. This chain links TRBV9 with TRBJ2-7; 8 bases match TRBD2. Germline CDR1 and CDR2: SGDLS and YYNGEE. The CDR3 consists of 15 residues. The trim removed 3 bases at V and 5 bases at J, leaving 10 bases unmatched.

J is TRBJ2-5 and V is TRBV7-9; D perhaps matches TRBD1 (5 bases). The J call may be incorrect, as the DNA end agrees better with TRBJ2-7. The CDR3 has 14 residues. Germline CDR1 is SEHNR and CDR2 is FQNEAQ (reference sequence). CDR3 coding DNA: TGTGCCAGCAGCTTACCAGGGCTCTCCTACGAGCAGTACTTC. It specifies CASSLPGLSYEQYF.

The CDR3 DNA reads TGTGCCAGCAGCTTACACCCTAGCGGGACGGAGACCCAGTACTTC. Translated: CASSLHPSGTETQYF. The rearrangement links TRBV7-7 to TRBJ2-5; 9 bases are shared with TRBD2. The CDR3 consists of 15 residues. The V gene end was trimmed by 2 bases and the J gene end by 5 bases; junction bases not matched to a gene: 6. Looked up from germline, CDR1 is SSHAT and CDR2 is FNYEAQ (reference sequence).